The rows below give T cell receptor beta chains drawn from one sample of a study of T cell responses to AZD1222 COVID-19 vaccine. Sequenced by immunoSEQ multiplex PCR; TCRdb stores in-frame clones only, minus some. The sample contains 110,000 to 150,000 clones, about 92% of which appear only once. The specimen was peripheral blood, collected 28 days after the second AZD1222 dose. These receptors all come from an adult who received the AZD1222 COVID-19 vaccine. Both conserved end residues are part of each CDR3. The order of the fields is V gene, clone size, J gene, D gene, CDR3 protein, CDR3 DNA. A D gene is named only where the DNA matches it firmly. Clone size is given for some rows only: seen once, a few or many times, or a class if the clone is expanded.

v_call: TRBV11-1
clone_size: -
j_call: TRBJ2-1
d_call: -
cdr3_aa: CASSPTGRGDEQFF
cdr3_nt: TGTGCCAGCAGCCCAACGGGCCGCGGGGATGAGCAGTTCTTC

v_call: TRBV18
clone_size: -
j_call: TRBJ1-2
d_call: TRBD1
cdr3_aa: CASSPTSTGTNYGYTF
cdr3_nt: TGTGCCAGCTCACCGACTTCGACAGGGACAAACTATGGCTACACCTTC

v_call: TRBV5-5
clone_size: -
j_call: TRBJ2-3
d_call: TRBD2
cdr3_aa: CASSFLAGVETDTQYF
cdr3_nt: TGTGCCAGCAGCTTTTTAGCGGGAGTAGAAACAGATACGCAGTATTTT

v_call: TRBV5-1
clone_size: few
j_call: TRBJ1-2
d_call: -
cdr3_aa: CASSFDTRHGYTF
cdr3_nt: TGCGCCAGCAGTTTCGACACACGACATGGCTACACCTTC

v_call: TRBV28
clone_size: -
j_call: TRBJ2-7
d_call: -
cdr3_aa: CASIMRDPYEQYF
cdr3_nt: TGTGCCAGTATCATGCGGGATCCCTACGAGCAGTACTTC

v_call: TRBV5-1
clone_size: -
j_call: TRBJ1-6
d_call: TRBD1
cdr3_aa: CASKQGEDSPLHF
cdr3_nt: TGCGCCAGCAAGCAGGGGGAAGATTCACCCCTCCACTTT

v_call: TRBV11-2
clone_size: -
j_call: TRBJ2-3
d_call: TRBD2
cdr3_aa: CASSLNVAGGSKQYF
cdr3_nt: TGTGCCAGCAGCTTAAACGTAGCGGGAGGGTCCAAGCAGTATTTT

v_call: TRBV28
clone_size: -
j_call: TRBJ1-2
d_call: TRBD1
cdr3_aa: CASSRTGGDGYTF
cdr3_nt: TGTGCCAGCAGTCGGACAGGGGGCGATGGCTACACCTTC

v_call: TRBV2
clone_size: many
j_call: TRBJ1-5
d_call: -
cdr3_aa: CASSGYSNQPQHF
cdr3_nt: TGTGCCAGCAGTGGTTATAGCAATCAGCCCCAGCATTTT

v_call: TRBV7-9
clone_size: -
j_call: TRBJ1-2
d_call: -
cdr3_aa: CASSTDSLDRYTF
cdr3_nt: TGTGCCAGCAGCACGGACAGCCTAGATCGCTACACCTTC

v_call: TRBV6-2/TRBV6-3
clone_size: -
j_call: TRBJ1-5
d_call: -
cdr3_aa: CASSYRANNQPQHF
cdr3_nt: TGTGCCAGCAGTTACCGTGCCAACAATCAGCCCCAGCATTTT

v_call: TRBV5-4
clone_size: -
j_call: TRBJ2-1
d_call: -
cdr3_aa: CASSLATGRAYNEQFF
cdr3_nt: TGTGCCAGCAGCTTGGCGACAGGCCGCGCATACAATGAGCAGTTCTTC

v_call: TRBV19
clone_size: -
j_call: TRBJ2-6
d_call: TRBD1
cdr3_aa: CASSRDREPPSGANVLTF
cdr3_nt: TGTGCCAGTAGCAGAGACAGGGAGCCACCCTCTGGGGCCAACGTCCTGACTTTC

v_call: TRBV7-9
clone_size: -
j_call: TRBJ1-2
d_call: -
cdr3_aa: CASSFGVPDGYTF
cdr3_nt: TGTGCCAGCAGCTTCGGGGTACCTGATGGCTACACCTTC

v_call: TRBV7-9
clone_size: -
j_call: TRBJ1-6
d_call: TRBD1
cdr3_aa: CASSPGTGYDSPLHF
cdr3_nt: TGTGCCAGCAGCCCGGGGACAGGGTATGATTCACCCCTCCACTTT

v_call: TRBV19
clone_size: -
j_call: TRBJ2-1
d_call: -
cdr3_aa: CASSRARGSGYNEQFF
cdr3_nt: TGTGCCAGTAGTCGGGCGAGGGGGTCTGGTTACAATGAGCAGTTCTTC

v_call: TRBV27
clone_size: -
j_call: TRBJ2-3
d_call: -
cdr3_aa: CASRASGADTQYF
cdr3_nt: TGTGCCAGCAGGGCCTCAGGGGCCGATACGCAGTATTTT

v_call: TRBV7-8
clone_size: -
j_call: TRBJ1-1
d_call: -
cdr3_aa: CASSSLPGPDTEAFF
cdr3_nt: TGTGCCAGCAGCTCTCTCCCGGGACCGGACACTGAAGCTTTCTTT

v_call: TRBV3-1/TRBV3-2
clone_size: -
j_call: TRBJ2-7
d_call: TRBD1
cdr3_aa: CASSQGQGGDRGHEQYF
cdr3_nt: TGTGCCAGCAGCCAAGGCCAAGGAGGTGACAGGGGCCACGAGCAGTACTTC

v_call: TRBV6-2/TRBV6-3
clone_size: -
j_call: TRBJ2-5
d_call: -
cdr3_aa: CASSYLQSSETQYF
cdr3_nt: TGTGCCAGCAGTTACCTTCAGAGTTCGGAGACCCAGTACTTC

v_call: TRBV10-2
clone_size: -
j_call: TRBJ1-1
d_call: -
cdr3_aa: CASGDGKAFF
cdr3_nt: TGCGCCAGCGGGGACGGCAAAGCTTTCTTT

v_call: TRBV2
clone_size: -
j_call: TRBJ1-5
d_call: -
cdr3_aa: CAMGGEDSNQPQHF
cdr3_nt: TGTGCCATGGGTGGGGAGGATAGCAATCAGCCCCAGCATTTT

v_call: TRBV5-4
clone_size: -
j_call: TRBJ1-4
d_call: TRBD1
cdr3_aa: CASSFVTGGAEEKLFF
cdr3_nt: TGTGCCAGCAGCTTTGTAACAGGGGGCGCCGAAGAAAAACTGTTTTTT

v_call: TRBV7-2
clone_size: -
j_call: TRBJ2-5
d_call: TRBD1
cdr3_aa: CASSSQGKTQYF
cdr3_nt: TGTGCCAGCAGCTCACAGGGGAAGACCCAGTACTTC

v_call: TRBV21-1
clone_size: -
j_call: TRBJ2-7
d_call: -
cdr3_aa: CASSTWTVSSYEQYF
cdr3_nt: TGTGCCAGCAGCACCTGGACGGTGAGCTCCTACGAGCAGTACTTC

v_call: TRBV19
clone_size: -
j_call: TRBJ1-2
d_call: -
cdr3_aa: CASSIGATANYGYTF
cdr3_nt: TGTGCCAGTAGTATTGGGGCCACAGCTAACTATGGCTACACCTTC

v_call: TRBV9
clone_size: -
j_call: TRBJ1-1
d_call: -
cdr3_aa: CASSVGNGNTEAFF
cdr3_nt: TGTGCCAGCAGCGTAGGTAATGGCAACACTGAAGCTTTCTTT

v_call: TRBV2
clone_size: -
j_call: TRBJ1-5
d_call: -
cdr3_aa: CASSESREAQHF
cdr3_nt: TGTGCCAGCAGTGAATCCAGGGAGGCCCAGCATTTT

v_call: TRBV28
clone_size: -
j_call: TRBJ1-5
d_call: TRBD1
cdr3_aa: CASSLVAGGQPQHF
cdr3_nt: TGTGCCAGCAGTTTGGTGGCAGGGGGTCAGCCCCAGCATTTT

v_call: TRBV12-3/TRBV12-4
clone_size: -
j_call: TRBJ1-1
d_call: -
cdr3_aa: CASSLRGNTEAFF
cdr3_nt: TGTGCCAGCAGTTTACGGGGAAACACTGAAGCTTTCTTT

v_call: TRBV7-2
clone_size: -
j_call: TRBJ1-5
d_call: -
cdr3_aa: CASSLDGLINQPQHF
cdr3_nt: TGTGCCAGCAGCTTAGACGGTTTAATTAACCAGCCCCAGCATTTT

v_call: TRBV27
clone_size: few
j_call: TRBJ2-7
d_call: -
cdr3_aa: CASSLSLIAGTTFSYEQYF
cdr3_nt: TGTGCCAGCAGTTTATCGTTAATTGCCGGGACCACCTTTTCCTACGAGCAGTACTTC

v_call: TRBV7-2
clone_size: few
j_call: TRBJ1-5
d_call: -
cdr3_aa: CASSSAGLGGQPQHF
cdr3_nt: TGTGCCAGCAGCTCAGCGGGTTTGGGAGGTCAGCCCCAGCATTTT

v_call: TRBV11-2
clone_size: many
j_call: TRBJ2-7
d_call: -
cdr3_aa: CASSPGNGVEQYF
cdr3_nt: TGTGCCAGCAGCCCCGGAAATGGGGTCGAGCAGTACTTC